These 10 T cell receptor beta chains were all obtained from the same sample, sequenced in a study of blood T cell repertoires in COVID-19. The repertoire was sequenced with immunoSEQ multiplex PCR; TCRdb's copy has only in-frame clones and lacks some. Of approximately 50,000 clones listed, more than 85% are singletons. Sequenced: peripheral blood. The receptors come from a man in his forties or fifties with active COVID-19.

A few counts support this clone. V gene TRBV27 combines with J gene TRBJ2-1; 7 nucleotides match TRBD1. With 7 bases clipped from V and 7 bases from J, the junction kept 4 bases outside the gene matches. Germline CDR1 and CDR2: MNHEY and SMNVEV (reference sequence). The CDR3 runs to 12 residues. CDR3 DNA sequence: TGTGCCAGCATTAACAGGGGAAATGAGCAGTTCTTC. It specifies CASINRGNEQFF.

This CDR3 reads CASSFSSSYNEQFF. CDR3 nucleotide sequence: TGTGCCAGCAGTTTCTCGAGCTCCTACAATGAGCAGTTCTTC. The chain has TRBV6-5 and TRBJ2-1, with D unresolved. The germline gives CDR1 MNHEY, CDR2 SVGAGI. The CDR3 spans 14 residues. The ends were cut back, 4 bases at V and 0 bases at J, with 7 bases in the middle.

The rearrangement joins TRBV5-1 to TRBJ1-4; 8 bases are shared with TRBD1. Per germline, CDR1 SGHRS and CDR2 YFSETQ. CDR3 length: 15 residues. V gave up 4 bases and J gave up 5 bases; unmatched junction bases: 7. Here the CDR3 reads CASSVGTGANEKLFF. The CDR3 DNA follows: TGCGCCAGCAGCGTAGGGACAGGCGCCAATGAAAAACTGTTTTTT. Complete variable domain (other parts from reference TRBV5-1 and TRBJ1-4): KAGVTQTPRYLIKTRGQQVTLSCSPISGHRSVSWYQQTPGQGLQFLFEYFSETQRNKGNFPGRFSGRQFSNSRSEMNVSTLELGDSALYLCASSVGTGANEKLFFGSGTQLSVL.

CDR3 sequence (DNA): TGCGCCAGCAATGGGGGGGAGACCCAGTACTTC. This translates into CASNGGETQYF. The V and J genes are TRBV5-1 and TRBJ2-5, with D possibly TRBD2 on 6 matching bases. V lost 6 bases, J lost 5 bases, and 8 bases lay in between. The germline gives CDR1 SGHRS, CDR2 YFSETQ. The CDR3 runs 11 residues.

The chain employs TRBV7-7 and TRBJ2-1; weak D call: TRBD1 (6 bases). CDR3 length: 15 residues. Germline lookup yields CDR1 SSHAT and CDR2 FNYEAQ (reference sequence). V was trimmed by 5 bases and J by 0 bases, leaving 11 bases between them. The chain's CDR3 is CASSPDRSSYNEQFF. Here the CDR3 DNA reads TGTGCCAGCAGCCCGGACAGAAGCTCCTACAATGAGCAGTTCTTC. Complete variable domain (other parts from reference TRBV7-7 and TRBJ2-1): GAGVSQSPRYKVTKRGQDVTLRCDPISSHATLYWYQQALGQGPEFLTYFNYEAQPDKSGLPSDRFSAERPEGSISTLTIQRTEQRDSAMYRCASSPDRSSYNEQFFGPGTRLTVL.

The chain carries TRBV5-5 and TRBJ2-1; 11 nucleotides agree with TRBD2. The germline V gene encodes CDR1 SGHKS and CDR2 YYEKEE (reference sequence). With V trimmed by 4 bases and J by 10 bases, 7 bases remained unmatched. CDR3 length: 14 residues. For the CDR3, the DNA is TGTGCCAGCAGCCTAGCGGGGGGCCTACACGAGCAGTTCTTC. Translation: CASSLAGGLHEQFF.

V is TRBV5-6 and J is TRBJ2-5; D possibly corresponds to TRBD2 (6 bases). CDR1 is SGHDT, CDR2 YYEEEE, per germline. This CDR3 has 16 amino acids. Trimming pared 3 bases from V and 0 bases from J, leaving 15 bases between. Here the CDR3 DNA reads TGTGCCAGCAGCTCCCGGGACTTCATGTACCAAGAGACCCAGTACTTC. Protein: CASSSRDFMYQETQYF.

J is TRBJ2-2 and V is TRBV27, with D tentatively TRBD1 (5 bases). This CDR3 has 16 residues. Trimming removed 6 bases from V and 1 base from J, with 15 bases in between. Germline V gives CDR1 MNHEY, CDR2 SMNVEV (reference sequence). The CDR3 loop is CASRPHGQGNTGELFF. The CDR3 nucleotides are TGTGCCAGCAGGCCGCACGGCCAGGGGAACACCGGGGAGCTGTTTTTT.

The chain carries TRBV30 and TRBJ1-2; 9 bases are shared with TRBD1. The ends lost 3 bases at V and 2 bases at J; junction bases unmatched: 7. Germline V gene sequence: CDR1 GTSNPN, CDR2 SVGIG (reference sequence). The CDR3 is made up of 15 amino acids. The CDR3 here is CAWRASDRGNYGYTF. CDR3 DNA sequence: TGTGCCTGGAGGGCCTCCGACAGGGGGAACTATGGCTACACCTTC.

The chain recombines TRBV10-3 with TRBJ2-1; TRBD1 aligns across 12 bases. From germline, CDR1 is ENHRY and CDR2 SYGVKD. The CDR3 spans 17 residues. Germline trimming cut 2 bases from V and 6 bases from J; bases unmatched to any gene: 8. The CDR3 spells CAISEGTPGQGANEQFF. CDR3 coding DNA: TGTGCCATCAGTGAGGGAACGCCGGGACAGGGGGCCAATGAGCAGTTCTTC.